The T cell receptor beta chain under discussion was sequenced for a study of beta chain features in type 1 diabetes. The CDR3 runs to 17 residues. CDR1 is LNHDA, CDR2 SQIVND, per germline (reference sequence). J lost 7 bases, V lost 4 bases, and 15 bases had no gene match. Broader study findings: Among all four CD4+ subsets, Type 1 diabetes patients had TCRB CDR3s that were moderately but significantly shorter.

In total, each donor contributed a single heparinised blood draw that averaged around 0.12 L. Points on this clone: The antigen remains unidentified.

Expressed TCRB transcripts were sequenced because the entire RNA isolate underwent reverse transcription. Sequencing used immunoSEQ multiplex PCR; TCRdb keeps in-frame clones, though not all of them. The data contain 150,000 to 200,000 clones, around 9% of them singletons. Sequencing input: central memory CD4+ T cells from blood. This TCR was sampled from a woman younger than 45 with type 1 diabetes. The rearrangement joins TRBV19 to TRBJ2-1; TRBD2 matches 8 bases. CDR3 in DNA: TGTGCCAGTAGTACTTTTGAGCCGGGACTAGGTCGAAATGAGCAGTTCTTC. Residues: CASSTFEPGLGRNEQFF.